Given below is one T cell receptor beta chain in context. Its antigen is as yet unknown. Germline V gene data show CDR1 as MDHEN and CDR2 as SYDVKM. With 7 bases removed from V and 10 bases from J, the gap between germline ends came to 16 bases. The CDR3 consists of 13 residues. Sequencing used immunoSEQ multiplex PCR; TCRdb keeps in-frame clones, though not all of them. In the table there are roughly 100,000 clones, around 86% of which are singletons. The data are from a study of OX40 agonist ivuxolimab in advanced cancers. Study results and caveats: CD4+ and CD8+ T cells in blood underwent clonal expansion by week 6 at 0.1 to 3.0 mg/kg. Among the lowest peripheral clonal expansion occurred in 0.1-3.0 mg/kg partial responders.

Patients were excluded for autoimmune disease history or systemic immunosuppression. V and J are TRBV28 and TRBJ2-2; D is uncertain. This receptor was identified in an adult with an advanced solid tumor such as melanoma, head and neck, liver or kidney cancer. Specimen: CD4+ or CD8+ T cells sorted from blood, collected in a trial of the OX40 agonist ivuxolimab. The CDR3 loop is CASTLTRVQELFF. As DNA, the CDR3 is TGTGCCAGCACCCTCACTCGGGTCCAGGAGCTGTTTTTT.